This T cell receptor beta chain is from a study of early T cells in non-severe SARS-CoV-2 infection. Trimming at V came to 7 bases and at J to 2 bases, leaving 6 bases not matched to a gene. Germline V gives CDR1 SQVTM, CDR2 ANQGSEA. The CDR3 has 14 residues. TCRdb re-derived calls from the 5' RACE reads in MiXCR, one entry per CDR3 protein. The sample carries tens of thousands of distinct CDR3 sequences, 12% recorded once. The sample was whole blood. The sequence was obtained from an adult who was a healthcare worker with PCR-confirmed SARS-CoV-2 infection or an uninfected control (not recorded which). This chain joins TRBV29-1 and TRBJ2-3, with TRBD2 identical over 10 bases. This CDR3 reads CSAFLAGVTDTQYF. CDR3 DNA: TGCAGCGCCTTCCTAGCGGGAGTCACAGATACGCAGTATTTT.